This is a list of T cell receptor beta chains from one sample in a study of radiation and T cells in renal cell carcinoma. Measured with immunoSEQ multiplex PCR; TCRdb has only the in-frame clones, and not every one. The sample carries about 120,000 clones, around 81% recorded once. Sequences were derived from blood, sampled from a patient whose treatment included radiotherapy and nephrectomy. The receptors were gathered from a man in his forties or fifties with renal cell carcinoma. CDR3s include the opening cysteine and the closing phenylalanine or tryptophan. The D gene is left open where the match is weak. Where a row states a size, it is once, few, many or the class of an expanded clone; other rows omit it.

CDR3aa: CASSDTGLAGITSSYEQYF; CDR3nt: TGCGCCAGCAGTGATACAGGACTAGCGGGAATAACGAGCTCCTACGAGCAGTACTTC; d_gene: TRBD2; j_gene: TRBJ2-7; abundance: NA; v_gene: TRBV10-1
CDR3aa: CASSMLGVGHNSPLHF; CDR3nt: TGCGCCAGCAGCATGTTGGGGGTCGGCCATAATTCACCCCTCCACTTT; d_gene: NA; j_gene: TRBJ1-6; abundance: NA; v_gene: TRBV5-1
CDR3aa: CASRSVWAVLGGANVLTF; CDR3nt: TGTGCCAGCAGGTCCGTTTGGGCCGTCCTGGGAGGGGCCAACGTCCTGACTTTC; d_gene: NA; j_gene: TRBJ2-6; abundance: NA; v_gene: TRBV7-2
CDR3aa: CASGLGVGGSYEQYF; CDR3nt: TGTGCCAGCGGTCTAGGGGTTGGAGGCTCCTACGAGCAGTACTTC; d_gene: NA; j_gene: TRBJ2-7; abundance: NA; v_gene: TRBV11-2
CDR3aa: CASSVLDSNTEAFF; CDR3nt: TGTGCCAGCAGTGTCCTCGATTCGAACACTGAAGCTTTCTTT; d_gene: NA; j_gene: TRBJ1-1; abundance: NA; v_gene: TRBV6-1
CDR3aa: CASSQDRTGSPRTLYGYTF; CDR3nt: TGCGCCAGCAGCCAAGATCGGACAGGGAGCCCCAGGACCCTCTATGGCTACACCTTC; d_gene: TRBD1; j_gene: TRBJ1-2; abundance: once; v_gene: TRBV4-1
CDR3aa: CAGAGASTDTQYF; CDR3nt: TGTGCCGGCGCCGGGGCTAGCACAGATACGCAGTATTTT; d_gene: NA; j_gene: TRBJ2-3; abundance: NA; v_gene: TRBV18
CDR3aa: CASSPKARSSFEQFF; CDR3nt: TGTGCCAGCAGCCCAAAAGCGCGTTCTTCATTTGAGCAGTTCTTC; d_gene: NA; j_gene: TRBJ2-1; abundance: NA; v_gene: TRBV9
CDR3aa: CASSYSTGDWDTEAFF; CDR3nt: TGTGCCAGCAGTTACTCGACGGGGGACTGGGACACTGAAGCTTTCTTT; d_gene: NA; j_gene: TRBJ1-1; abundance: NA; v_gene: TRBV6-5
CDR3aa: CASSAGPYEQYF; CDR3nt: TGTGCCAGCAGTGCTGGTCCCTACGAGCAGTACTTC; d_gene: NA; j_gene: TRBJ2-7; abundance: NA; v_gene: TRBV6-1
CDR3aa: CASSLAKQGLAQPQHF; CDR3nt: TGTGCCAGCAGCTTAGCGAAGCAGGGGCTAGCTCAGCCCCAGCATTTT; d_gene: NA; j_gene: TRBJ1-5; abundance: few; v_gene: TRBV7-9
CDR3aa: CASSSRDRGTYEQYF; CDR3nt: TGTGCCAGCTCAAGCCGGGACAGAGGTACCTACGAGCAGTACTTC; d_gene: TRBD1; j_gene: TRBJ2-7; abundance: NA; v_gene: TRBV18
CDR3aa: CASSLFGSGGTYNEQFF; CDR3nt: TGCGCCAGCAGCTTGTTTGGTAGCGGGGGTACCTACAATGAGCAGTTCTTC; d_gene: TRBD2; j_gene: TRBJ2-1; abundance: NA; v_gene: TRBV5-1
CDR3aa: CATSFASSGELFF; CDR3nt: TGTGCCACCTCCTTCGCTAGCTCCGGGGAGCTGTTTTTT; d_gene: NA; j_gene: TRBJ2-2; abundance: NA; v_gene: TRBV2
CDR3aa: CASSDGSSYEQYF; CDR3nt: TGTGCCAGCAGTGACGGGAGCTCCTACGAGCAGTACTTC; d_gene: NA; j_gene: TRBJ2-7; abundance: NA; v_gene: TRBV2
CDR3aa: CASSISFWANEKLFF; CDR3nt: TGTGCCAGTAGTATCTCCTTTTGGGCTAATGAAAAACTGTTTTTT; d_gene: NA; j_gene: TRBJ1-4; abundance: NA; v_gene: TRBV19
CDR3aa: CASAPDRAVHNEQFF; CDR3nt: TGTGCCAGCGCCCCCGACAGGGCTGTACACAATGAGCAGTTCTTC; d_gene: TRBD1; j_gene: TRBJ2-1; abundance: NA; v_gene: TRBV7-3
CDR3aa: CASSFQGARGYTF; CDR3nt: TGTGCCAGCAGTTTCCAGGGGGCGCGGGGCTACACCTTC; d_gene: TRBD1; j_gene: TRBJ1-2; abundance: NA; v_gene: TRBV27
CDR3aa: CASSEVGRVTGELFF; CDR3nt: TGTGCCAGCAGTGAAGTGGGAAGGGTCACCGGGGAGCTGTTTTTT; d_gene: NA; j_gene: TRBJ2-2; abundance: NA; v_gene: TRBV6-1
CDR3aa: CASSSSRDNSYNEQFF; CDR3nt: TGTGCCAGCAGCTCCAGCCGGGATAACTCCTACAATGAGCAGTTCTTC; d_gene: NA; j_gene: TRBJ2-1; abundance: NA; v_gene: TRBV13
CDR3aa: CASSLGRDQPQHF; CDR3nt: TGTGCCAGCAGCTTAGGCCGGGATCAGCCCCAGCATTTT; d_gene: NA; j_gene: TRBJ1-5; abundance: NA; v_gene: TRBV5-4
CDR3aa: CASRFGPTTGELFF; CDR3nt: TGTGCCAGCAGGTTTGGGCCGACCACCGGGGAGCTGTTTTTT; d_gene: NA; j_gene: TRBJ2-2; abundance: once; v_gene: TRBV25-1
CDR3aa: CASGLPGGYGYTF; CDR3nt: TGTGCTAGTGGTTTACCAGGGGGCTATGGCTACACCTTC; d_gene: TRBD1; j_gene: TRBJ1-2; abundance: NA; v_gene: TRBV12-5
CDR3aa: CASSPLGPVSHGYTF; CDR3nt: TGTGCCAGCAGTCCCCTTGGGCCGGTCTCCCATGGCTACACCTTC; d_gene: NA; j_gene: TRBJ1-2; abundance: NA; v_gene: TRBV6-6
CDR3aa: CASSLASGIYEQFF; CDR3nt: TGCGCCAGCAGCTTGGCTAGCGGGATCTATGAGCAGTTCTTC; d_gene: TRBD2; j_gene: TRBJ2-1; abundance: NA; v_gene: TRBV5-1
CDR3aa: CASSLRGSGVYEQFF; CDR3nt: TGTGCCAGCAGCTTACGGGGTAGCGGGGTCTATGAGCAGTTCTTC; d_gene: TRBD2; j_gene: TRBJ2-1; abundance: NA; v_gene: TRBV7-9
CDR3aa: CASSTRTGYGDSPLHF; CDR3nt: TGTGCCAGTAGTACCCGAACAGGGTACGGCGATTCACCCCTCCACTTT; d_gene: NA; j_gene: TRBJ1-6; abundance: NA; v_gene: TRBV19
CDR3aa: CASGKTGTRVNQPQHF; CDR3nt: TGTGCCAGTGGGAAGACGGGAACAAGGGTCAATCAGCCCCAGCATTTT; d_gene: NA; j_gene: TRBJ1-5; abundance: few; v_gene: TRBV19
CDR3aa: CASSLEDYGTDNEQFF; CDR3nt: TGTGCCAGCAGTTTAGAGGACTACGGAACTGACAATGAGCAGTTCTTC; d_gene: NA; j_gene: TRBJ2-1; abundance: once; v_gene: TRBV28
CDR3aa: CASSLAGQRQETQYF; CDR3nt: TGTGCCAGCAGCTTAGCGGGGCAGAGACAAGAGACCCAGTACTTC; d_gene: NA; j_gene: TRBJ2-5; abundance: NA; v_gene: TRBV7-2
CDR3aa: CAWSWGDIQYF; CDR3nt: TGTGCCTGGAGCTGGGGCGACATTCAGTACTTC; d_gene: NA; j_gene: TRBJ2-4; abundance: NA; v_gene: TRBV30
CDR3aa: CAIGGDYNSPLHF; CDR3nt: TGTGCCATAGGCGGAGACTATAATTCACCCCTCCACTTT; d_gene: NA; j_gene: TRBJ1-6; abundance: NA; v_gene: TRBV10-3
CDR3aa: CSGGTSYEQYF; CDR3nt: TGCAGTGGGGGAACTAGCTACGAGCAGTACTTC; d_gene: NA; j_gene: TRBJ2-7; abundance: NA; v_gene: TRBV20-1
CDR3aa: CAWSVDTSGRTPFHNEQFF; CDR3nt: TGTGCCTGGAGTGTTGATACTAGCGGGAGGACACCCTTTCACAATGAGCAGTTCTTC; d_gene: TRBD2; j_gene: TRBJ2-1; abundance: NA; v_gene: TRBV30
CDR3aa: CASSSPSRRNTEAFF; CDR3nt: TGTGCCAGCAGTTCCCCGAGCAGGCGGAACACTGAAGCTTTCTTT; d_gene: NA; j_gene: TRBJ1-1; abundance: NA; v_gene: TRBV27
CDR3aa: CASSSPDRGSYEQYF; CDR3nt: TGTGCCAGCAGCTCCCCAGACAGGGGCAGCTACGAGCAGTACTTC; d_gene: TRBD1; j_gene: TRBJ2-7; abundance: NA; v_gene: TRBV7-2
CDR3aa: CASSLQGWGEYGYTF; CDR3nt: TGCGCCAGCAGCTTGCAAGGTTGGGGCGAATATGGCTACACCTTC; d_gene: NA; j_gene: TRBJ1-2; abundance: NA; v_gene: TRBV5-1
CDR3aa: CASRMGAPYSGNTIYF; CDR3nt: TGCGCCAGCAGAATGGGGGCACCTTACTCTGGAAACACCATATATTTT; d_gene: NA; j_gene: TRBJ1-3; abundance: NA; v_gene: TRBV5-1
CDR3aa: CASSTRAPSGEKLFF; CDR3nt: TGTGCCAGCAGCACTAGAGCCCCATCGGGTGAAAAACTGTTTTTT; d_gene: NA; j_gene: TRBJ1-4; abundance: NA; v_gene: TRBV7-2
CDR3aa: CATGRSFYEQYF; CDR3nt: TGTGCCACTGGACGTAGCTTCTACGAGCAGTACTTC; d_gene: NA; j_gene: TRBJ2-7; abundance: NA; v_gene: TRBV6-1
CDR3aa: CASSLAANQPQHF; CDR3nt: TGCGCCAGCAGCTTGGCAGCCAATCAGCCCCAGCATTTT; d_gene: NA; j_gene: TRBJ1-5; abundance: NA; v_gene: TRBV5-1
CDR3aa: CARSEGITGELFF; CDR3nt: TGTGCCAGAAGCGAAGGGATCACCGGGGAGCTGTTTTTT; d_gene: NA; j_gene: TRBJ2-2; abundance: NA; v_gene: TRBV5-3
CDR3aa: CASSFRRDTGELFF; CDR3nt: TGTGCCAGCAGCTTTCGACGAGACACCGGGGAGCTGTTTTTT; d_gene: NA; j_gene: TRBJ2-2; abundance: NA; v_gene: TRBV9
CDR3aa: CASSRAGGVWEQYF; CDR3nt: TGTGCCAGCTCCCGAGCTGGCGGCGTGTGGGAGCAGTACTTC; d_gene: NA; j_gene: TRBJ2-7; abundance: NA; v_gene: TRBV27
CDR3aa: CASSLVGSPSTEAFF; CDR3nt: TGCGCCAGCAGCTTGGTTGGCAGCCCAAGCACTGAAGCTTTCTTT; d_gene: NA; j_gene: TRBJ1-1; abundance: few; v_gene: TRBV5-1
CDR3aa: CASSLAEMTGELFF; CDR3nt: TGTGCCAGCAGCTTAGCGGAGATGACCGGGGAGCTGTTTTTT; d_gene: NA; j_gene: TRBJ2-2; abundance: NA; v_gene: TRBV7-2